The present entry profiles one T cell receptor (beta chain) with its context. This sample was included in a study of cytomegalovirus exposure and HLA in healthy donors. At the level of the study: From donors who were HLA-typed, an early data release held around 85 million unique TCRs.

This PCR relied on a set of 60 Vbeta primers and 13 Jbeta primers. Sequencing was performed with immunoSEQ multiplex PCR; in TCRdb, only in-frame clones are kept and a portion is missing. Here the sample spans about 170,000 clones, about 76% being singletons. Material for sequencing was PBMCs. The sequence was collected from a woman between 18 and 29 years old in good health and CMV-seropositive.

Here the CDR3 DNA reads TGTGCCAGCACCGTAGGGGCTAGCGGGGGGGCCGTGGAGACCCAGTACTTC. Amino acids: CASTVGASGGAVETQYF. The rearrangement uses TRBV2 and TRBJ2-5; TRBD2 matches 12 bases. There are 17 residues in the CDR3. Germline V gives CDR1 SNHLY, CDR2 FYNNEI. Germline trimming cut 7 bases from V and 5 bases from J; bases unmatched to any gene: 14. Together with reference TRBV2 and TRBJ2-5, the CDR3 gives the full variable domain: EPEVTQTPSHQVTQMGQEVILRCVPISNHLYFYWYRQILGQKVEFLVSFYNNEISEKSEIFDDQFSVERPDGSNFTLKIRSTKLEDSAMYFCASTVGASGGAVETQYFGPGTRLLVL.